A selection of T cell receptor beta chains follows, all from one sample in a study of T cell responses to AZD1222 COVID-19 vaccine. TCRdb keeps only in-frame clones here, not all; method: immunoSEQ multiplex PCR. This sample has 150,000 to 200,000 clones, with around 92% found just once. This material consisted of peripheral blood, taken on day 0 of AZD1222 vaccination. These receptors all stem from an adult in good health. The CDR3 runs from the conserved cysteine through the conserved F or W. The D gene is left open where the match is weak.

>TRBV29-1|TRBJ2-1|-
CSVEDLGPPGNEQFF
TGCAGCGTTGAAGATTTGGGCCCACCGGGGAATGAGCAGTTCTTC
>TRBV6-2/TRBV6-3|TRBJ2-4|-
CASSYDLNIQYF
TGTGCCAGCAGTTACGATCTAAACATTCAGTACTTC
>TRBV10-3|TRBJ1-1|TRBD1
CAISSQGENTEAFF
TGTGCCATCAGCTCCCAGGGGGAGAACACTGAAGCTTTCTTT
>TRBV2|TRBJ1-1|-
CASTQGGSFGEAFF
TGTGCCAGCACTCAAGGAGGGTCGTTCGGTGAAGCTTTCTTT
>TRBV6-5|TRBJ1-1|-
CASSYGLRGNTEAFF
TGTGCCAGCAGTTACGGATTAAGGGGGAACACTGAAGCTTTCTTT
>TRBV19|TRBJ2-3|-
CASSMAGAIADTQYF
TGTGCCAGTAGTATGGCGGGGGCGATCGCAGATACGCAGTATTTT
>TRBV19|TRBJ1-2|-
CASRKPPYNYGYTF
TGTGCCAGTCGGAAACCGCCGTATAACTATGGCTACACCTTC
>TRBV30|TRBJ2-2|TRBD1
CAWKGQGSGELFF
TGTGCCTGGAAAGGACAGGGGTCCGGGGAGCTGTTTTTT
>TRBV6-1|TRBJ2-1|TRBD2
CASSEVGTSGPYNEQFF
TGTGCCAGCAGTGAAGTCGGGACTAGCGGGCCCTACAATGAGCAGTTCTTC
>TRBV5-1|TRBJ2-5|TRBD2
CASSFQSTSGGAGETQYF
TGCGCCAGCAGCTTCCAATCGACTAGCGGGGGGGCCGGGGAGACCCAGTACTTC
>TRBV30|TRBJ1-1|-
CALRGSGVTEAFF
TGTGCCTTGAGGGGATCTGGGGTCACTGAAGCTTTCTTT
>TRBV5-8|TRBJ1-2|-
CASSLAGLGSYGYTF
TGTGCCAGCAGCTTGGCCGGTCTAGGTTCCTATGGCTACACCTTC
>TRBV7-2|TRBJ2-3|TRBD2
CASSWTSGTADTQYF
TGTGCCAGCTCGTGGACTAGCGGGACTGCAGATACGCAGTATTTT
>TRBV18|TRBJ1-5|TRBD1
CASSAMGAGGYTSNQPQHF
TGTGCCAGCTCAGCCATGGGGGCAGGGGGATATACTAGCAATCAGCCCCAGCATTTT
>TRBV7-9|TRBJ1-4|TRBD1
CASSPQGVNEKLFF
TGTGCCAGCAGTCCACAGGGGGTGAATGAAAAACTGTTTTTT
>TRBV2|TRBJ1-1|-
CASSEASPGGTEAFF
TGTGCCAGCAGTGAAGCTTCGCCCGGCGGGACTGAAGCTTTCTTT
>TRBV19|TRBJ1-1|TRBD1
CASSITRDRDPIRNTEAFF
TGTGCCAGTAGTATCACCCGGGACAGGGACCCTATTAGGAACACTGAAGCTTTCTTT